This T cell receptor beta chain derives from a study of blood T cell repertoires in COVID-19. On the study more broadly: The United States, Italy and Spain provided the acute and convalescent COVID-19 samples. Sources were T cells, B-cell-depleted T cells, or PBMCs; the material itself was cDNA or gDNA.

The CDR3 has 15 residues. Germline trimming cut 3 bases from V and 7 bases from J; bases unmatched to any gene: 8. Germline V CDR1 and CDR2: SGHTA, FQGNSA. The assay was immunoSEQ multiplex PCR, and TCRdb's table has in-frame clones only and misses some. The sample includes 97,000 or so clones, 90% of them seen just once. The clonotype comes from a man between 60 and 70 years old with acute or convalescent COVID-19. The specimen sequenced was peripheral blood. The chain couples TRBV7-2 to TRBJ1-5, with TRBD1 matching 8 bases. As DNA, the CDR3 is TGTGCCAGCAGCTTGTCAGGGGGCGCCCGGCAGCCCCAGCATTTT. The encoded protein is CASSLSGGARQPQHF.